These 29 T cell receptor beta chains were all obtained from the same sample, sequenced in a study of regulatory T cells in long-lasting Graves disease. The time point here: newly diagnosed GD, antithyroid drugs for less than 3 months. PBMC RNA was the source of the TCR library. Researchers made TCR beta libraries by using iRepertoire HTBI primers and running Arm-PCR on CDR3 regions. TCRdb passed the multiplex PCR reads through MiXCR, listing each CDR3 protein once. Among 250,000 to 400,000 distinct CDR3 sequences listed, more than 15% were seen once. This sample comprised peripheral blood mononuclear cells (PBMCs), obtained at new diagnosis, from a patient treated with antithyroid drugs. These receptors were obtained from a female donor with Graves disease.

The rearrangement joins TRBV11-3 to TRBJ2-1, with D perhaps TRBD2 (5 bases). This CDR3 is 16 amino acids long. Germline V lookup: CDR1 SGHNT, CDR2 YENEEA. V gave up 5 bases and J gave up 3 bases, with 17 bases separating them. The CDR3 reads CASSKRISENYNEQFF. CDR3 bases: TGTGCCAGCAGCAAAAGGATTAGCGAAAACTACAATGAGCAGTTCTTC.

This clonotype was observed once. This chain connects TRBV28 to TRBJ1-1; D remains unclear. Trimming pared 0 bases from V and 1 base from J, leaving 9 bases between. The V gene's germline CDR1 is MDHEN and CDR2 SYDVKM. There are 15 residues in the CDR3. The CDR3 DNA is TGTGCCAGCAGTTTATGGGTGGGTTCGAACACTGAAGCTTTCTTT. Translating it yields CASSLWVGSNTEAFF.

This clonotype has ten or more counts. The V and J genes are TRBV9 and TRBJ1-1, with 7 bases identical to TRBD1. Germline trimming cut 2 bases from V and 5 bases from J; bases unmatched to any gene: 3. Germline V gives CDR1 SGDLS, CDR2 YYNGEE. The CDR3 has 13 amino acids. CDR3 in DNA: TGTGCCAGCAGCGTTGACAGGGAGACTGAAGCTTTCTTT. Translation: CASSVDRETEAFF.

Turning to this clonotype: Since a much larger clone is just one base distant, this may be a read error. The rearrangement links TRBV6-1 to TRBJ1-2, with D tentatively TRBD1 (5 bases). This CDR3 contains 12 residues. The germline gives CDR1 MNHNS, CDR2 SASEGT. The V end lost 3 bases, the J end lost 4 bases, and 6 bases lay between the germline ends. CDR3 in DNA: TGTGCCAGCAGTGAGGGGGTCTATGGCTACACCTTC. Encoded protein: CASSEGVYGYTF.

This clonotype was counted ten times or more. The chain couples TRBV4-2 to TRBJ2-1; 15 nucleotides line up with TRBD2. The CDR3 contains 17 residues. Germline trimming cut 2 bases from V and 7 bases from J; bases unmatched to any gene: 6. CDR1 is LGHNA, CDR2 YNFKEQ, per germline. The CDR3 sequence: CASSQNGLAGGWNEQFF. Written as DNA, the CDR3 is TGTGCCAGCAGCCAAAATGGACTAGCGGGAGGGTGGAATGAGCAGTTCTTC.

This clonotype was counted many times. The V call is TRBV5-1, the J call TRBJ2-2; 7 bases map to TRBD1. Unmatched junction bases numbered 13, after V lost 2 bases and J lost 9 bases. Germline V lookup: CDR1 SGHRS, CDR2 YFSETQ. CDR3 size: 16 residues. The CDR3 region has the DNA TGCGCCAGCAGCTTACAGGGGCTGTCATTGAGCCGGGAGCTGTTTTTT. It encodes CASSLQGLSLSRELFF.

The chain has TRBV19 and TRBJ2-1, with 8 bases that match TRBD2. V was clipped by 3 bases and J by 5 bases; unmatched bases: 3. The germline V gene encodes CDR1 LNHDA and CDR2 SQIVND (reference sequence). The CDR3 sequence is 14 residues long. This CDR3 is CASSISGTHNEQFF. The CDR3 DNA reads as TGTGCCAGTAGTATTAGCGGGACCCACAATGAGCAGTTCTTC.

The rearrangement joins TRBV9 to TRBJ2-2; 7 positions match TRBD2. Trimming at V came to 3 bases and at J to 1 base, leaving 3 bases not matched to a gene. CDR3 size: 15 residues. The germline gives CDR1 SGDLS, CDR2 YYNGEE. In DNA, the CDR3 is TGTGCCAGCAGCGGGGGGAGGGAGAACACCGGGGAGCTGTTTTTT. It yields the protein CASSGGRENTGELFF.

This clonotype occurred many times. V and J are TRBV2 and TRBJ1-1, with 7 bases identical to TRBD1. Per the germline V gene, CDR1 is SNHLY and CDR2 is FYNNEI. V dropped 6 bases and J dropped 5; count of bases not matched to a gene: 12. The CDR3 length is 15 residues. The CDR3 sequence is CASRNRGVGATEAFF. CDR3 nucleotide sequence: TGTGCCAGCAGAAACAGGGGCGTAGGGGCGACTGAAGCTTTCTTT.

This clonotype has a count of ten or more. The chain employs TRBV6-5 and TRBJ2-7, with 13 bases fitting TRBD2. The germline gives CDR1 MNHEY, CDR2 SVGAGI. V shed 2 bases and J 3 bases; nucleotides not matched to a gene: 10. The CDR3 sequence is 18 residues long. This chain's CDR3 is CASSYRTSGSSVGYEQYF. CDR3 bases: TGTGCCAGCAGTTACCGGACTAGCGGGAGTTCAGTAGGCTACGAGCAGTACTTC.

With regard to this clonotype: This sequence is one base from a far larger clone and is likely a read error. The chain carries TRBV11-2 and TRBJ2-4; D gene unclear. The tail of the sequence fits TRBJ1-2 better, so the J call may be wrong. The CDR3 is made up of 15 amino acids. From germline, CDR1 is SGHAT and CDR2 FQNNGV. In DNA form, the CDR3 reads TGTGCCAGCAGCTTTGAGCTTCGGCCCCCAAGGGGCTACACCTTC. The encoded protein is CASSFELRPPRGYTF.

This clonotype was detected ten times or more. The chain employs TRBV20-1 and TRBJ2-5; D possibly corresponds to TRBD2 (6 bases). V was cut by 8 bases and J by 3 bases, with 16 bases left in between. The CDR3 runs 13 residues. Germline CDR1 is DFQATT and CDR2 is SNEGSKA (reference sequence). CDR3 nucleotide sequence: TGCAGTCTGAACCGGGACTTAGAAGAGACCCAGTACTTC. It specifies CSLNRDLEETQYF.

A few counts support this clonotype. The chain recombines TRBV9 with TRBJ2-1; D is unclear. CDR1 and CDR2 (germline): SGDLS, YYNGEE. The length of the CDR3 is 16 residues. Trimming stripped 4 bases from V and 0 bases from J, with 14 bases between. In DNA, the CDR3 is TGTGCCAGCAGCCAGACCACGGAGAGCTCCTACAATGAGCAGTTCTTC. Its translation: CASSQTTESSYNEQFF.

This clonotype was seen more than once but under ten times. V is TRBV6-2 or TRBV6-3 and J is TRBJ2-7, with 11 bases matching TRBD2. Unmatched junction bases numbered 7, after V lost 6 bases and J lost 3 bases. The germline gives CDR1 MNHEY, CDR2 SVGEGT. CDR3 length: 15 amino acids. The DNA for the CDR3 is TGTGCCAGCAGCTCCCGACTAGCGGGAAGCTACGAGCAGTACTTC. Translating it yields CASSSRLAGSYEQYF.

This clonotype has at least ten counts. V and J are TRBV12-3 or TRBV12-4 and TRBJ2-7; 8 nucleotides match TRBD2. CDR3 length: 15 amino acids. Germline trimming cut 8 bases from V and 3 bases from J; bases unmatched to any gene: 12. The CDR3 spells CASSKPGTRGYEQYF. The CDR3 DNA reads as TGTGCCAGCTCAAAACCGGGGACTAGGGGCTACGAGCAGTACTTC.

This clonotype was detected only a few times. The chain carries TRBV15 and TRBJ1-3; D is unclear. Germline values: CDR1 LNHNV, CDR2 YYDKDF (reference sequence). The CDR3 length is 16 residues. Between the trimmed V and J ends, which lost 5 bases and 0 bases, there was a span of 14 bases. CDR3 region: CATSGPAPDSGNTIYF. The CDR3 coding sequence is TGTGCCACCAGCGGCCCGGCCCCAGACTCTGGAAACACCATATATTTT.

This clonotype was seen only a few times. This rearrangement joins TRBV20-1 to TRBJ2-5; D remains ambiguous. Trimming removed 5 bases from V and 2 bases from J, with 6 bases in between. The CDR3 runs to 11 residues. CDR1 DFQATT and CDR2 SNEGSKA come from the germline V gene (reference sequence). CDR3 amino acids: CSALLQETQYF. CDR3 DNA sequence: TGCAGTGCTCTTCTTCAAGAGACCCAGTACTTC.

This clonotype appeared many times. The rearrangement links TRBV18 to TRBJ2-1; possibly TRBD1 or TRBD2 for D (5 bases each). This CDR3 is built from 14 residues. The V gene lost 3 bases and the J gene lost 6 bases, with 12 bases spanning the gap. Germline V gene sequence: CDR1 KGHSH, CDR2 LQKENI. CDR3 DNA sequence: TGTGCCAGCTCACCCCCGTGGGACGGCAATGAGCAGTTCTTC. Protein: CASSPPWDGNEQFF.

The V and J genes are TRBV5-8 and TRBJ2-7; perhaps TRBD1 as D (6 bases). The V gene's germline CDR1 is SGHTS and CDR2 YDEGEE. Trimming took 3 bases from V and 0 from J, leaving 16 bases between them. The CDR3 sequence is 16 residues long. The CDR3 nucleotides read TGTGCCAGCAGCTCTCGGACAGTAGGGGTCTCCTACGAGCAGTACTTC. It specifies CASSSRTVGVSYEQYF.

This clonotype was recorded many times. The CDR3 nucleotides are TGTGCCAGCTCATTCGATACAGGGGTAGGCCAGCCCCAGCATTTT. This encodes CASSFDTGVGQPQHF. The chain combines TRBV18 with TRBJ1-5; 7 positions match TRBD1. J gave up 7 bases and V 5 bases, and 11 bases lay outside the gene matches. There are 15 residues in the CDR3. Germline V gene sequence: CDR1 KGHSH, CDR2 LQKENI. Full variable domain (rest looked up from reference TRBV18 and TRBJ1-5): NAGVMQNPRHLVRRRGQEARLRCSPMKGHSHVYWYRQLPEEGLKFMVYLQKENIIDESGMPKERFSAEFPKEGPSILRIQQVVRGDSAAYFCASSFDTGVGQPQHFGDGTRLSIL.

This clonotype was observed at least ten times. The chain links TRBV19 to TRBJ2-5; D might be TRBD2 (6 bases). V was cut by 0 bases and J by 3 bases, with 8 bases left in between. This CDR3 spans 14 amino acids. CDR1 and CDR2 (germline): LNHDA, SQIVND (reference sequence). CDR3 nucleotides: TGTGCCAGTAGTATAGAACTAGCAGAAGAGACCCAGTACTTC. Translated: CASSIELAEETQYF.

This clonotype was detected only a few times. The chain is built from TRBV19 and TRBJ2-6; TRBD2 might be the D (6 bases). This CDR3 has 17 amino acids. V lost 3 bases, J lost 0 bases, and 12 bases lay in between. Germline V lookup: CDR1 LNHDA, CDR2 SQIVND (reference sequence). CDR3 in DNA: TGTGCCAGTAGTATTGAGGACTACAACTCTGGGGCCAACGTCCTGACTTTC. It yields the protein CASSIEDYNSGANVLTF. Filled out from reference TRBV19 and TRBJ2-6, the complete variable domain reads DGGITQSPKYLFRKEGQNVTLSCEQNLNHDAMYWYRQDPGQGLRLIYYSQIVNDFQKGDIAEGYSVSREKKESFPLTVTSAQKNPTAFYLCASSIEDYNSGANVLTFGAGSRLTVL.

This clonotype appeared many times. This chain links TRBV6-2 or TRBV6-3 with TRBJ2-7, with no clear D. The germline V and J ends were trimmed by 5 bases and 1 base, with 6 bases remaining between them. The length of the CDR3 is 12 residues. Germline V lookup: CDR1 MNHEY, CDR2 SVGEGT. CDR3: CASSDTSYEQYF. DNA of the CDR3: TGTGCCAGCAGTGATACATCCTACGAGCAGTACTTC.

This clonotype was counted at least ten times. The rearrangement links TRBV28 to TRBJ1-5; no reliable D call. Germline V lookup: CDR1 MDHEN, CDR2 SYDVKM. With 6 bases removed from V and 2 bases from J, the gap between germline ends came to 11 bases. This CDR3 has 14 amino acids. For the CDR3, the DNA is TGTGCCAGCAGCCACCCCGGGGGCAATCAGCCCCAGCATTTT. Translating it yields CASSHPGGNQPQHF.

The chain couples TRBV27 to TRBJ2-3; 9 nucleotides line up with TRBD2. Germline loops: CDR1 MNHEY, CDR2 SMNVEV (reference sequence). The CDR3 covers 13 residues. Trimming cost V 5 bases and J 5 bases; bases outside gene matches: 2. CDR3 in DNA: TGTGCCAGCAGTGCGGGGGGGGGAGATACGCAGTATTTT. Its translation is CASSAGGGDTQYF.

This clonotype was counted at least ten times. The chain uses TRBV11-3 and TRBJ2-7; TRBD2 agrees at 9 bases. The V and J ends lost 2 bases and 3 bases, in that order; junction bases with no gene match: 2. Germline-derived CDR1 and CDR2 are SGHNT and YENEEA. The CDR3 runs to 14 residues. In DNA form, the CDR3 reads TGTGCCAGCAGCTTAAAGCGGGAGGACTACGAGCAGTACTTC. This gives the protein CASSLKREDYEQYF.

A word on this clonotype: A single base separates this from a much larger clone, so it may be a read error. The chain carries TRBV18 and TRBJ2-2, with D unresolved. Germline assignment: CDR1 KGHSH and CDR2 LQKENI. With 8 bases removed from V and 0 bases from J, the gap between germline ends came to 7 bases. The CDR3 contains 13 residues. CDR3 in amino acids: CASARTNTGELFF. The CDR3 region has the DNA TGTGCCAGCGCACGCACGAACACCGGGGAGCTGTTTTTT.

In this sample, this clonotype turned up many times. CDR3 region: CASSFTTDTEAFF. The CDR3 region has the DNA TGTGCCAGCAGCTTTACGACAGACACTGAAGCTTTCTTT. The chain is built from TRBV11-2 and TRBJ1-1, with D tentatively TRBD1 (5 bases). This CDR3 region has 13 residues. V was shortened by 3 bases and J by 3 bases, with 8 bases between the two germline ends. The V gene's germline CDR1 is SGHAT and CDR2 FQNNGV.

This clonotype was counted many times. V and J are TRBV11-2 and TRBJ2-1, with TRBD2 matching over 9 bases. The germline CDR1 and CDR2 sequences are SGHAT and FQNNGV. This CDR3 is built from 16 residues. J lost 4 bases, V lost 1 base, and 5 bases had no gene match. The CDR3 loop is CASSLASGRTYNEQFF. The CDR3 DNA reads TGTGCCAGCAGCTTAGCCAGCGGGAGGACTTACAATGAGCAGTTCTTC.